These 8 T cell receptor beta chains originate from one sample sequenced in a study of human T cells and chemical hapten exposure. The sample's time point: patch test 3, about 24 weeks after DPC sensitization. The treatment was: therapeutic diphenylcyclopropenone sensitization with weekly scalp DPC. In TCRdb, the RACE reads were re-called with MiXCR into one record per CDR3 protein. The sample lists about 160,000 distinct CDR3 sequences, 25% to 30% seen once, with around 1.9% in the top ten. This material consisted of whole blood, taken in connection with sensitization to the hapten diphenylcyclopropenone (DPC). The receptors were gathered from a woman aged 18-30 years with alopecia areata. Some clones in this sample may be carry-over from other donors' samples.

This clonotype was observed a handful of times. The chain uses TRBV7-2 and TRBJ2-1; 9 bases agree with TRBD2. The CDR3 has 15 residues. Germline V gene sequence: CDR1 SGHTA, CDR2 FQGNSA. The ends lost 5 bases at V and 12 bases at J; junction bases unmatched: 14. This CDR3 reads CASSPGASGASGQFF. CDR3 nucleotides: TGTGCCAGCAGCCCGGGGGCTAGCGGGGCTTCGGGGCAGTTCTTC.

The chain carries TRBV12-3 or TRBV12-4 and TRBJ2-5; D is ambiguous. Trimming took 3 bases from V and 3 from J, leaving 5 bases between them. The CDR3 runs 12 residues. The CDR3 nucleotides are TGTGCCAGCAGTTTTATAGAAGAGACCCAGTACTTC. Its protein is CASSFIEETQYF.

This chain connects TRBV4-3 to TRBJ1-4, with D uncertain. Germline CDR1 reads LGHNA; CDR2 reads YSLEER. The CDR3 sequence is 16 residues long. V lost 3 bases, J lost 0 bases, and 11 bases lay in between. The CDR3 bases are TGCGCCAGCAGCCACTCTGAATTAGCAACTAATGAAAAACTGTTTTTT. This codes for CASSHSELATNEKLFF.

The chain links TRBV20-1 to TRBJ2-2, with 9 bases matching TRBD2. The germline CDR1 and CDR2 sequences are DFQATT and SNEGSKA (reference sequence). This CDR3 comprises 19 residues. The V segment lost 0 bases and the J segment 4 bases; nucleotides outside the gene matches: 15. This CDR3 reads CSARDLGYRLAASTGELFF. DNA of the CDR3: TGCAGTGCTAGAGATCTGGGTTATCGACTAGCGGCTAGCACCGGGGAGCTGTTTTTT.

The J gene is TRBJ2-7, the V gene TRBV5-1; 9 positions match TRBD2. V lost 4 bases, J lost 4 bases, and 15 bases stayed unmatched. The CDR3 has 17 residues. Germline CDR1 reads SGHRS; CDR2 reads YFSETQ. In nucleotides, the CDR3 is TGCGCCAGCAGCCCATTGGGCCGGGGTAGCGGGAGATACGAGCAGTACTTC. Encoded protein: CASSPLGRGSGRYEQYF.

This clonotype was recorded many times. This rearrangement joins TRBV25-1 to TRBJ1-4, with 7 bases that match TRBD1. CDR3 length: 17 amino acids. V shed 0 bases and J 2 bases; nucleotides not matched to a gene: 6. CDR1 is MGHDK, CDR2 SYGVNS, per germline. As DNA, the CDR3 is TGTGCCAGCAGTGAATATGCAGGGGGAGCCACTAATGAAAAACTGTTTTTT. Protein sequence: CASSEYAGGATNEKLFF.

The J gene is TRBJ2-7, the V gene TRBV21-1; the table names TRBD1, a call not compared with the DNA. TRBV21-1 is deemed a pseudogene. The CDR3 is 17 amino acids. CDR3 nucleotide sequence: TGTGCCAGCAGCAAAGAAAGAGACAGGGAATACCGCTACGAGCAGTACTTC. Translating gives CASSKERDREYRYEQYF.

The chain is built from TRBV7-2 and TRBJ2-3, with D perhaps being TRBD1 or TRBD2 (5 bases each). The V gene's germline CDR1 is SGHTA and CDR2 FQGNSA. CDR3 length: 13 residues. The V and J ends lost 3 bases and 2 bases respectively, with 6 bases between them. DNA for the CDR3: TGTGCCAGCAGCTTCGGGACCACAGATACGCAGTATTTT. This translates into CASSFGTTDTQYF.